A single sample gave rise to the 16 T cell receptor beta chains below, sequenced in a study of identical twins. TCRdb called the 5' RACE reads again in MiXCR, with one record for every CDR3 protein. The repertoire holds some 730,000 distinct CDR3 sequences, with about 20% as singletons. These data were likewise used in another study, on T cells expressing NK-cell markers.

The specimen sequenced was PBMCs. These receptors all come from a woman under 30 in good health.

This clonotype has a handful of counts. The J gene is TRBJ1-1, the V gene TRBV5-6; 8 bases agree with TRBD1. The V and J ends lost 3 bases and 3 bases, in that order; junction bases with no gene match: 7. Germline V gene sequence: CDR1 SGHDT, CDR2 YYEEEE. The CDR3 is made up of 15 amino acids. Written as DNA, the CDR3 is TGTGCCAGCAGCTCCCCTCGGACAGGGCACACTGAAGCTTTCTTT. Translation gives CASSSPRTGHTEAFF.

The V gene is TRBV7-9, the J gene TRBJ2-7, with 8 bases fitting TRBD2. V dropped 3 bases and J dropped 7; count of bases not matched to a gene: 17. The CDR3 consists of 17 residues. Germline lookup yields CDR1 SEHNR and CDR2 FQNEAQ (reference sequence). DNA of the CDR3: TGTGCCAGCAGCTTTACAGGGCCCACGGCGGGAGGAGAGGAGCAGTACTTC. It is translated as CASSFTGPTAGGEEQYF.

This sequence joins TRBV7-9 and TRBJ2-3; D possibly corresponds to TRBD1 (6 bases). The CDR3 covers 15 residues. The V end was cut by 1 base, the J end by 7 bases, with 15 bases between. Per germline, CDR1 SEHNR and CDR2 FQNEAQ (reference sequence). CDR3 nucleotide sequence: TGTGCCAGCAGCTTAGGCCAGGGGTATGGAAATACGCAGTATTTT. Protein product: CASSLGQGYGNTQYF.

The rearrangement uses TRBV19 and TRBJ2-7, with D perhaps given as TRBD1 or TRBD2 (5 bases each). V was pared by 5 bases and J by 3 bases, with 14 bases between. From germline, CDR1 is LNHDA and CDR2 SQIVND (reference sequence). CDR3 size: 14 residues. This CDR3 reads CASSARDGHYEQYF. Here the CDR3 DNA reads TGTGCCAGTAGTGCCCGGGACGGGCACTACGAGCAGTACTTC.

This chain joins TRBV6-4 and TRBJ2-2, with D maybe TRBD1 (6 bases). Germline V gene sequence: CDR1 MRHNA, CDR2 SNTAGT. Trimming cost V 7 bases and J 3 bases, with 39 bases left between them. The CDR3 spans 23 residues. In DNA form, the CDR3 reads TGTGCCAGCACAGAGTTCGGTTTTCTCGGAACAACAGGGAAGAAGATCCACACCGGGGAGCTGTTTTTT. This sequence encodes CASTEFGFLGTTGKKIHTGELFF.

This clonotype was seen only a few times. J is TRBJ2-1 and V is TRBV6-1; 9 nucleotides line up with TRBD1. Unmatched junction bases numbered 11, after V lost 3 bases and J lost 5 bases. This CDR3 contains 17 residues. CDR1 is MNHNS and CDR2 is SASEGT in the germline V gene. This CDR3 is CASSEPTGTGRHNEQFF. The CDR3 DNA sequence: TGTGCCAGCAGTGAGCCTACAGGGACAGGGCGCCACAATGAGCAGTTCTTC.

The rearrangement links TRBV4-3 to TRBJ2-7; D call uncertain. The ends were cut back, 4 bases at V and 3 bases at J, with 13 bases in the middle. The CDR3 length is 14 residues. Germline loops: CDR1 LGHNA, CDR2 YSLEER. The CDR3 DNA follows: TGCGCCAGCAGCCTGAGTGACGGCTACTACGAGCAGTACTTC. Its protein is CASSLSDGYYEQYF.

The V and J genes are TRBV7-9 and TRBJ2-1, with TRBD2 identical over 13 bases. This CDR3 comprises 15 residues. Germline assignment: CDR1 SEHNR and CDR2 FQNEAQ (reference sequence). V was pared by 3 bases and J by 8 bases, with 4 bases of the junction left unmatched. This CDR3 is CASSFTSGGADEQFF. CDR3 sequence (DNA): TGTGCCAGCAGCTTTACTAGCGGGGGGGCCGATGAGCAGTTCTTC.

This clonotype has at least ten counts. The rearrangement uses TRBV20-1 and TRBJ2-7, with 10 bases identical to TRBD2. The CDR3 runs 14 residues. Germline CDR1 DFQATT, CDR2 SNEGSKA (reference sequence). V was clipped by 1 base and J by 4 bases; unmatched bases: 4. The CDR3 nucleotides are TGCAGTGCTAGAGTAGCGGGAGGAAGATACGAGCAGTACTTC. Translating it yields CSARVAGGRYEQYF.

The CDR3 loop reads CASSSGTIITDTQYF. CDR3 DNA: TGCGCCAGCAGCTCCGGGACTATAATCACAGATACGCAGTATTTT. The chain uses TRBV5-1 and TRBJ2-3; the match to TRBD2 covers 7 bases. Trimming cost V 3 bases and J 2 bases; bases outside gene matches: 6. This CDR3 comprises 15 residues. CDR1 is SGHRS, CDR2 YFSETQ, per germline. The complete variable domain, with remaining parts taken from reference TRBV5-1 and TRBJ2-3, reads KAGVTQTPRYLIKTRGQQVTLSCSPISGHRSVSWYQQTPGQGLQFLFEYFSETQRNKGNFPGRFSGRQFSNSRSEMNVSTLELGDSALYLCASSSGTIITDTQYFGPGTRLTVL.

V is TRBV6-2 or TRBV6-3 and J is TRBJ2-6; the D gene is possibly TRBD1 (5 bases). Trimming took off 0 bases at V and 1 base at J, with 7 bases between the two ends. This CDR3 is 16 amino acids long. Germline-derived CDR1 and CDR2 are MNHEY and SVGEGT. The CDR3 coding sequence is TGTGCCAGCAGTTACTCCGGACAATCTGGGGCCAACGTCCTGACTTTC. Translating gives CASSYSGQSGANVLTF.

This clonotype occurred a few times. The chain combines TRBV6-2 or TRBV6-3 with TRBJ2-1; D not resolved. Per the germline V gene, CDR1 is MNHEY and CDR2 is SVGEGT. CDR3 length: 18 amino acids. Trimming removed 0 bases at V and 4 bases at J, with 19 bases between. CDR3 DNA: TGTGCCAGCAGTTACTCCCCCGCCAAGGACGGCCCATACAATGAGCAGTTCTTC. The encoded protein is CASSYSPAKDGPYNEQFF.

The chain is built from TRBV20-1 and TRBJ2-1; TRBD2 matches 12 bases. The CDR3 has 16 amino acids. Germline V gene lookup returns CDR1 DFQATT and CDR2 SNEGSKA (reference sequence). The ends lost 3 bases at V and 3 bases at J; junction bases unmatched: 6. DNA for the CDR3: TGCAGTGCTAGTGCACCGGGACTAGCGGGCTACAATGAGCAGTTCTTC. Encoded protein: CSASAPGLAGYNEQFF.

This chain joins TRBV7-2 and TRBJ1-1; D remains ambiguous. The CDR3 loop spans 13 amino acids. CDR1 and CDR2 from the germline V gene are SGHTA and FQGNSA. Trimming took 5 bases from V and 6 from J, leaving 13 bases between them. CDR3 sequence: CASSRRESSEAFF. DNA of the CDR3: TGTGCCAGCAGCAGGAGGGAGTCCTCTGAAGCTTTCTTT. The whole variable domain, filled in from reference TRBV7-2 and TRBJ1-1, reads GAGVSQSPSNKVTEKGKDVELRCDPISGHTALYWYRQSLGQGLEFLIYFQGNSAPDKSGLPSDRFSAERTGGSVSTLTIQRTQQEDSAVYLCASSRRESSEAFFGQGTRLTVV.

This clonotype occurred a few times. J is TRBJ2-1 and V is TRBV7-9; D is tentatively TRBD1 or TRBD2 (7 bases each). From germline, CDR1 is SEHNR and CDR2 FQNEAQ (reference sequence). The V and J ends lost 5 bases and 9 bases respectively, with 20 bases between them. The CDR3 sequence is 15 residues long. The CDR3 here is CASSPSGGGEAEQFF. The CDR3 DNA reads TGTGCCAGCAGCCCATCAGGGGGAGGGGAAGCTGAGCAGTTCTTC.

The gene calls are TRBV7-6 and TRBJ2-7; D is possibly TRBD1 (5 bases). The germline CDR1 and CDR2 sequences are SGHVS and FNYEAQ. The CDR3 sequence is 14 residues long. The germline V and J ends were trimmed by 1 base and 2 bases, with 9 bases remaining between them. The DNA of the CDR3 is TGTGCCAGCAGCTTAGGTATAGGGGCCTACGAGCAGTACTTC. It encodes CASSLGIGAYEQYF.